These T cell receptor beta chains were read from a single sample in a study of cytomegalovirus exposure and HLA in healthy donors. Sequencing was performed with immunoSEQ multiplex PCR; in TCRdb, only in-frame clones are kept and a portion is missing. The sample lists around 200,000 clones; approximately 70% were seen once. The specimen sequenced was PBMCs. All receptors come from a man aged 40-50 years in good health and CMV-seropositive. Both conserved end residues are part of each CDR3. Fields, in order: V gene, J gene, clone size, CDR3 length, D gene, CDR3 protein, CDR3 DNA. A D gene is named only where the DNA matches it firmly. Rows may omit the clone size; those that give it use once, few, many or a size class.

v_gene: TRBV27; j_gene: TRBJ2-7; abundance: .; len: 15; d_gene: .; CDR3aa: CASSFGALATYEQYF; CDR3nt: TGTGCCAGCAGTTTTGGGGCCCTCGCGACCTACGAGCAGTACTTC
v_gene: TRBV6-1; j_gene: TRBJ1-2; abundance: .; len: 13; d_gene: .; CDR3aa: CASSVDRNYGYTF; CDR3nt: TGTGCCAGCAGTGTAGACAGAAACTATGGCTACACCTTC
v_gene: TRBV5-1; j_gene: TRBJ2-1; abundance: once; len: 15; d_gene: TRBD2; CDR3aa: CASTLVSGGSDEQFF; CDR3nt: TGCGCCAGCACCCTAGTGAGCGGGGGCTCCGATGAGCAGTTCTTC
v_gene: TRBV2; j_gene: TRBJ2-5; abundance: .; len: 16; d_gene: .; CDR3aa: CASISGTGRSRETQYF; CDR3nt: TGTGCCAGCATTTCCGGGACTGGCCGGAGTAGGGAGACCCAGTACTTC
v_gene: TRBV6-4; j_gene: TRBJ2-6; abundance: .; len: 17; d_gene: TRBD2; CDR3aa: CASSLGTSGSGANVLTF; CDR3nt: TGTGCCAGCAGCCTCGGGACTAGCGGCTCTGGGGCCAACGTCCTGACTTTC
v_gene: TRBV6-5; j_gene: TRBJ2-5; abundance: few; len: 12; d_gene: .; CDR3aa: CASTALGETQYF; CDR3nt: TGTGCCAGCACCGCCCTAGGAGAGACCCAGTACTTC
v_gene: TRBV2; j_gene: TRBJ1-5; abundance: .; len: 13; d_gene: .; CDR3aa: CASTKGRGQPQHF; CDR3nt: TGTGCCAGCACTAAGGGGAGGGGTCAGCCCCAGCATTTT
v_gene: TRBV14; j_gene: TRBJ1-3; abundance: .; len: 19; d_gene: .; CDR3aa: CASSQDLRTVRKSGNTIYF; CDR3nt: TGTGCCAGCAGCCAAGATTTAAGGACAGTCCGAAAATCCGGAAACACCATATATTTT
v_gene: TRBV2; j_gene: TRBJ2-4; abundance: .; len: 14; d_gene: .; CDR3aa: CASSERERGNIQYF; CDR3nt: TGTGCCAGCAGTGAGCGGGAAAGGGGAAACATTCAGTACTTC
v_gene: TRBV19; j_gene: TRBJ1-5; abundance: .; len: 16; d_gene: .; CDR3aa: CASSIAQGNGNQPQHF; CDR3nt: TGTGCCAGTAGTATAGCTCAGGGGAACGGCAATCAGCCCCAGCATTTT
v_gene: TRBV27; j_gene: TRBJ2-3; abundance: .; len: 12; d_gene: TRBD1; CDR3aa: CASGQGDDTQYF; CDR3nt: TGTGCCAGCGGTCAGGGGGACGATACGCAGTATTTT
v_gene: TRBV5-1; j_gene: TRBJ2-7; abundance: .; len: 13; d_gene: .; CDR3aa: CASMPVGGAEQYF; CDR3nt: TGCGCCAGCATGCCGGTAGGAGGGGCCGAGCAGTACTTC
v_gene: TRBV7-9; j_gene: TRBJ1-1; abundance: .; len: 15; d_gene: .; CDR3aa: CASSWEGQGNTEAFF; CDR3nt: TGTGCCAGCAGCTGGGAGGGGCAGGGGAACACTGAAGCTTTCTTT
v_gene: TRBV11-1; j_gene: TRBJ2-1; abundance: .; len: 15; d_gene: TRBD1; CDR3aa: CASSLTGGKVNEQFF; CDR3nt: TGTGCCAGCAGCTTAACAGGGGGCAAGGTTAATGAGCAGTTCTTC
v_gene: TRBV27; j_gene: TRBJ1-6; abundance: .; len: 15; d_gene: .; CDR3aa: CASSLSTGAGRPLHF; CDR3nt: TGTGCCAGCAGTTTATCGACGGGTGCGGGACGACCCCTCCACTTT
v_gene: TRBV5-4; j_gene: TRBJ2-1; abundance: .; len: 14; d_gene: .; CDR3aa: CASSPLQGSNEQFF; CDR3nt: TGTGCCAGCAGCCCACTGCAGGGGTCCAATGAGCAGTTCTTC